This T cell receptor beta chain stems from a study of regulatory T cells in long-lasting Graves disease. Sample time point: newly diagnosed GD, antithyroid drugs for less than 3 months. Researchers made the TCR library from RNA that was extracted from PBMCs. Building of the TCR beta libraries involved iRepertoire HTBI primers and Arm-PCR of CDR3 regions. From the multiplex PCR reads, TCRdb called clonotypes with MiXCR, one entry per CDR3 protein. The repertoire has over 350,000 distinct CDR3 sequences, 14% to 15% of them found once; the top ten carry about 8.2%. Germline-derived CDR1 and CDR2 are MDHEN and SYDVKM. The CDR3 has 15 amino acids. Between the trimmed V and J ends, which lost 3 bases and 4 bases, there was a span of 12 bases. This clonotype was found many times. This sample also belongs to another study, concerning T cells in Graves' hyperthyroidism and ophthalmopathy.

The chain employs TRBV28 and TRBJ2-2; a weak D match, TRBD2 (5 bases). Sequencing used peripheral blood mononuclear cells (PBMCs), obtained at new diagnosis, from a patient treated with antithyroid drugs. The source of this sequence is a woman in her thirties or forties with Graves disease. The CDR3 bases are TGTGCCAGCAGTTTCCGAGTAGCGAGCACCGGGGAGCTGTTTTTT. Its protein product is CASSFRVASTGELFF.